Listed below are T cell receptor beta chains from one sample, sequenced in a study of a mutant IDH1 vaccine in newly diagnosed glioma. The data were produced by immunoSEQ multiplex PCR, yet TCRdb's version contains in-frame clones alone and is incomplete. The data contain approximately 70,000 clones, less than 85% of them singletons. This sample comprised PBMCs, obtained from a glioma patient treated with radiotherapy, temozolomide or both. These receptors were taken from a man aged 50 to 60 with glioma. Each CDR3 is given with its conserved first and last residue. The D gene is left open where the match is weak. The size entry is marked missing in some rows and otherwise reads once, few, many or a size class.

j_gene,abundance,d_gene,v_gene,CDR3aa
TRBJ2-5,NA,NA,TRBV9,CASSDRAGLQETQYF
TRBJ1-6,NA,TRBD1,TRBV7-8,CASSLFGRGYSPLHF
TRBJ1-6,NA,NA,TRBV18,CASSPGQNNSPLHF
TRBJ2-1,NA,NA,TRBV28,CASSPSPPFEQFF
TRBJ2-7,NA,TRBD1,TRBV29-1,CSVLGQGNYEQYF
TRBJ1-1,NA,TRBD1,TRBV15,CATSRVGQRDTEAFF
TRBJ2-5,few,NA,TRBV4-1,CASRRGAFETQYF
TRBJ1-2,NA,TRBD1,TRBV7-2,CASSLTGGGYTF
TRBJ1-3,NA,NA,TRBV10-2,CASSESRLHTIYF
TRBJ1-3,NA,NA,TRBV29-1,CSVEGTGNTIYF
TRBJ2-3,NA,NA,TRBV7-2,CASSLVRETDTQYF
TRBJ1-1,NA,NA,TRBV6-5,CASSYAGYTEAFF
TRBJ2-3,few,NA,TRBV18,CASSQVAADTQYF
TRBJ1-5,few,NA,TRBV5-1,CASSLGGRQPQHF
TRBJ2-2,NA,NA,TRBV19,CASSPGGGTGELFF
TRBJ2-3,NA,TRBD1,TRBV30,CAWSSRQGTVADTQYF
TRBJ2-7,NA,NA,TRBV11-2,CASSLDIYEQYF
TRBJ1-2,once,TRBD1,TRBV6-1,CASSGQVRHYGYTF
TRBJ1-5,NA,NA,TRBV7-2,CASSFTGLQPQHF
TRBJ1-1,NA,NA,TRBV30,CAWSLGHQNTEAFF
TRBJ2-4,NA,NA,TRBV5-1,CASTYGGGDIQYF
TRBJ2-7,NA,TRBD2,TRBV7-9,CASSRRLAGAPGYEQYF
TRBJ1-1,NA,TRBD1,TRBV13,CASSSSNLGQGSPEAFF
TRBJ1-3,NA,NA,TRBV6-5,CASSYRSGGNTIYF
TRBJ1-1,NA,NA,TRBV28,CASSLRGTEAFF
TRBJ2-2,NA,NA,TRBV6-6,CASSLLTTGELFF
TRBJ2-1,NA,TRBD2,TRBV30,CAWSVRRAGGLGEQFF
TRBJ2-1,NA,TRBD2,TRBV5-1,CASSSVLAGNNEQFF
TRBJ1-5,NA,TRBD1,TRBV19,CASSIDGTGVHRHF
TRBJ1-5,NA,TRBD1,TRBV9,CASSPRQGGQPQHF